The source of this TCR beta chain is a study of T-cell reconstitution after alpha-beta-depleted transplantation in children. At least ten counts were recorded for this clonotype. Unique molecular identifiers were incorporated into the prepared TCRbeta library. A single record per CDR3 protein comes from TCRdb applying MiXCR to the PCR reads. Seen here are under 350,000 distinct CDR3 sequences, around 9.6% observed once, and the top ten hold roughly a tenth. CDR3 length equals 15 residues. V trimming: 0 bases; J trimming: 4 bases; junction bases outside the gene matches: 4. CDR1 is KGHSY and CDR2 is FQNENV in the germline V gene.

This clonotype originated in a human donor who donated a stem cell graft to a child with SCID. The material was PBMCs from the stem cell graft donor, obtained from the stem cell graft. The V gene is TRBV16, the J gene TRBJ1-2, with TRBD1 matching 8 bases. CDR3 loop: CASSQSGQAFYGYTF. The CDR3 DNA reads TGTGCCAGCAGCCAATCGGGACAGGCTTTCTATGGCTACACCTTC. Supplemented by reference TRBV16 and TRBJ1-2, the full variable domain reads GEEVAQTPKHLVRGEGQKAKLYCAPIKGHSYVFWYQQVLKNEFKFLISFQNENVFDETGMPKERFSAKCLPNSPCSLEIQATKLEDSAVYFCASSQSGQAFYGYTFGSGTRLTVV.